This T cell receptor (beta chain) was profiled in a study of blood T cell repertoires in COVID-19. Source study methods: Estimation of nucleated cell counts was performed using reference gene primer amplification. Libraries were prepared by immunoSEQ multiplex PCR; TCRdb keeps only in-frame clonotypes and omits some of them. The V and J calls and clone size are taken from that table; D and trimming were inferred from the DNA. Here the sample spans 200,000 to 250,000 clones, 82% being singletons. This sequence originates from a woman aged 70-85 years with COVID-19, enrolled during active disease. Material: peripheral blood.

For the CDR3, the DNA is TGTGCCAGCAGCGGAACCGGGACTGAAGCTTTCTTT. Amino acid sequence: CASSGTGTEAFF. V gene TRBV3-1 (or the pseudogene TRBV3-2) combines with J gene TRBJ1-1; the D is unclear. CDR3 length equals 12 residues. The V end was cut by 5 bases, the J end by 5 bases, with 9 bases between. CDR1 is LGHDT and CDR2 is YNNKEL in the germline V gene (reference sequence).